This T cell receptor beta chain came from a study of control samples from healthy donors and cancer patients. Produced via immunoSEQ multiplex PCR; TCRdb's table is partial and in-frame only. The sample yields some 130,000 clones, 85% to 95% seen once. The CDR3 sequence is 14 residues long. Germline V gene lookup returns CDR1 SGHNT and CDR2 YYREEE (reference sequence). V was shortened by 6 bases and J by 3 bases, with 13 bases between the two germline ends. The sequenced sample was PBMCs. The chain links TRBV5-4 to TRBJ2-1; D possibly corresponds to TRBD1 (6 bases). This clonotype originated in a man aged 50 or older with head and neck cancer. This CDR3 is CASMKGGVYNEQFF. As DNA, the CDR3 is TGTGCCAGCATGAAAGGGGGTGTCTACAATGAGCAGTTCTTC. The full variable domain, rest sourced from reference TRBV5-4 and TRBJ2-1, is ETGVTQSPTHLIKTRGQQVTLRCSSQSGHNTVSWYQQALGQGPQFIFQYYREEENGRGNFPPRFSGLQFPNYSSELNVNALELDDSALYLCASMKGGVYNEQFFGPGTRLTVL.